This T cell receptor beta chain was obtained from a study of read filtering for tumor transcriptome and immune sequencing. Turning to the study itself: Revised staging placed eight or nine patients in R-ISS I, about 17 in II, six or seven in III.

Molecular barcoded adaptors covering alpha/delta and beta/gamma chains were used on 400 to 450 ng RNA. From the reads, TCRdb called clonotypes with MiXCR, one entry per CDR3 protein. In the table there are about 93,000 distinct CDR3 sequences, under 25% of which are singletons. Between the trimmed V and J ends, which lost 4 bases and 5 bases, there was a span of 10 bases. The germline V gene has CDR1 SQVTM and CDR2 ANQGSEA. This CDR3 is built from 12 residues. The sequencing sample was made of a population of CD138-negative cells sorted from bone marrow. This chain links TRBV29-1 with TRBJ2-3; D may be TRBD1 (5 bases). The TCR sequence derives from a donor at least 40 years old with multiple myeloma. In DNA form, the CDR3 reads TGCAGCGTTGGACCCAGGGAAGATACGCAGTATTTT. This gives the protein CSVGPREDTQYF.